The T cell receptor (beta chain) described here comes from a study of T cell responses to AZD1222 COVID-19 vaccine. Some clones are missing from TCRdb's copy, which holds only in-frame ones; the method was immunoSEQ multiplex PCR. The data show tens of thousands of clones, under 95% seen once. The CDR3 contains 14 residues. Per germline, CDR1 SGHDN and CDR2 FVKESK. Trimming took 4 bases from V and 2 from J; bases not matched to a gene: 4. The V call is TRBV14, the J call TRBJ2-7; 8 bases map to TRBD2. This receptor was taken from an adult who received the AZD1222 COVID-19 vaccine. Material: peripheral blood, obtained 28 days after the second AZD1222 dose. CDR3 DNA: TGTGCCAGCAGCCGAGGACTAGCAGCCTACGAGCAGTACTTC. Protein sequence: CASSRGLAAYEQYF.